The entry below gives a single T cell receptor (beta chain) sequence along with its context. Its target is not known. The V and J ends lost 6 bases and 5 bases, in that order; junction bases with no gene match: 9. CDR1 SEHNR and CDR2 FQNEAQ come from the germline V gene (reference sequence). CDR3 length equals 14 residues. TCRdb processed the reads anew with MiXCR; each CDR3 protein has one entry. The sample holds approximately 600,000 distinct CDR3 sequences, 40% seen once. These data belong to a study of T cell repertoires in cytomegalovirus infection. About the research overall: Use of recently identified HLA-C-restricted and well-studied HLA-B-restricted CMV epitopes was part of the study. An indication of both CMV infection and matching HLA type came from public TCR beta signatures.

Points from the study as a whole: There were HLA-C-restricted CMV-specific TCR beta clonotypes dominating the ex vivo response.

This clonotype was sampled from a human donor in good health (CMV status not recorded). Some clones in this sample may be carry-over from other donors' samples. The starting material was cultured PBMCs, obtained from culture after CMV antigen stimulation. The chain combines TRBV7-9 with TRBJ1-1; 7 nucleotides align to TRBD1. The CDR3 protein is CASRPEGALTEAFF. CDR3 coding DNA: TGTGCCAGCAGACCAGAGGGGGCCCTGACTGAAGCTTTCTTT.